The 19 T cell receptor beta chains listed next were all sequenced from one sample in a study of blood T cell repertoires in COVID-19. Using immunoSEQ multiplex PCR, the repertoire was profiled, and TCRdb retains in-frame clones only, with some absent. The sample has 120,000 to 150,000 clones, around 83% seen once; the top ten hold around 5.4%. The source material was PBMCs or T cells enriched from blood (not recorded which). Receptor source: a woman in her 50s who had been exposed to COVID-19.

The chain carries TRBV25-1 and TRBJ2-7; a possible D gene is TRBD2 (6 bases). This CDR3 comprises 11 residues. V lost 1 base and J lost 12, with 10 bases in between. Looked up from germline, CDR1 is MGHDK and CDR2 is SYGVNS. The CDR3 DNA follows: TGTGCCAGCAGTGAATTAGGGAGGAGGTACTTC. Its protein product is CASSELGRRYF.

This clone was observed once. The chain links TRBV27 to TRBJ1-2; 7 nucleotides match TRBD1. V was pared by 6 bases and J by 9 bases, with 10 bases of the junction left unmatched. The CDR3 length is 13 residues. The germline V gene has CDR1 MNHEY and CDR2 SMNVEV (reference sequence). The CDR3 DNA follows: TGTGCCAGCAGCCCACAGGGGCCCTTAAGCTACACCTTC. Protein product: CASSPQGPLSYTF.

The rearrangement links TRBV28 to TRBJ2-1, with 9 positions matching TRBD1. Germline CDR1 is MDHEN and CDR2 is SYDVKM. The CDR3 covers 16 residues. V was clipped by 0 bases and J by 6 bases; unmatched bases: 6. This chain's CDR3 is CASSLWGQGAGNEQFF. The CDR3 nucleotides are TGTGCCAGCAGTTTATGGGGACAGGGCGCAGGCAATGAGCAGTTCTTC.

The CDR3 nucleotides read TGTGCCACCACCGGGACAGCCGGTAATTCACCCCTCCACTTT. Translating gives CATTGTAGNSPLHF. The V gene is TRBV19, the J gene TRBJ1-6; TRBD1 aligns across 7 bases. CDR1 LNHDA and CDR2 SQIVND come from the germline V gene (reference sequence). The CDR3 is made up of 14 amino acids. Trimming cost V 10 bases and J 6 bases; bases outside gene matches: 9. Looking up the rest from reference TRBV19 and TRBJ1-6 gives the full variable domain: DGGITQSPKYLFRKEGQNVTLSCEQNLNHDAMYWYRQDPGQGLRLIYYSQIVNDFQKGDIAEGYSVSREKKESFPLTVTSAQKNPTAFYLCATTGTAGNSPLHFGNGTRLTVT.

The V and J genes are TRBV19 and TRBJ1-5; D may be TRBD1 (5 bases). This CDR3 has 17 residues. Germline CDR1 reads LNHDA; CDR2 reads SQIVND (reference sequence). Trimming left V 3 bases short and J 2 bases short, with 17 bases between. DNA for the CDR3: TGTGCCAGTAGTATGTTTCGGGGGAGCACGGGCAATCAGCCCCAGCATTTT. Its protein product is CASSMFRGSTGNQPQHF.

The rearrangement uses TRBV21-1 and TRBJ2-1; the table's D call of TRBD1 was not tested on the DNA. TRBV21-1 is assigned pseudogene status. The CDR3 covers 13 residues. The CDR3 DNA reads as TGTGCCAGCAGCAAAGCGCAGGGGCATGAGCAGTTCTTC. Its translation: CASSKAQGHEQFF.

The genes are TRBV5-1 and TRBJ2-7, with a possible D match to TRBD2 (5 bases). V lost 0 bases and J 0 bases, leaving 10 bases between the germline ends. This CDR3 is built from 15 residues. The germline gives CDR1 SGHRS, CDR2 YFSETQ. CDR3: CASSLAPGISYEQYF. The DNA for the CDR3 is TGCGCCAGCAGCTTGGCACCGGGGATCTCCTACGAGCAGTACTTC.

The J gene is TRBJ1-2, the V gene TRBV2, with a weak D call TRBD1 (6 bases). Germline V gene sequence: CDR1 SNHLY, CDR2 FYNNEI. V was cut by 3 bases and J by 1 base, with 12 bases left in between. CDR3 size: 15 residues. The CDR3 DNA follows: TGTGCCAGCAGTGATTTGGGGGCCGATAACTATGGCTACACCTTC. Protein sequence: CASSDLGADNYGYTF.

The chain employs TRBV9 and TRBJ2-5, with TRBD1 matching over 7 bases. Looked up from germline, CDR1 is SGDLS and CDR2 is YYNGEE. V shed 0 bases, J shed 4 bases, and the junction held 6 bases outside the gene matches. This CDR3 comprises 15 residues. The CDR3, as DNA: TGTGCCAGCAGCGTAGTAGGGGGCGAGGGAGAGACCCAGTACTTC. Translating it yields CASSVVGGEGETQYF. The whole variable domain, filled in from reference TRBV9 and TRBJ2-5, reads DSGVTQTPKHLITATGQRVTLRCSPRSGDLSVYWYQQSLDQGLQFLIQYYNGEERAKGNILERFSAQQFPDLHSELNLSSLELGDSALYFCASSVVGGEGETQYFGPGTRLLVL.

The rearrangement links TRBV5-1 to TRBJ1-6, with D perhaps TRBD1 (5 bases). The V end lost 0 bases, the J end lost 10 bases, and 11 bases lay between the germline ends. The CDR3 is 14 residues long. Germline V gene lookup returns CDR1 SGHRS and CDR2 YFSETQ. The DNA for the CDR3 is TGCGCCAGCAGCTTGGGGGGGGATAGCTCACCCCTCCACTTT. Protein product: CASSLGGDSSPLHF.

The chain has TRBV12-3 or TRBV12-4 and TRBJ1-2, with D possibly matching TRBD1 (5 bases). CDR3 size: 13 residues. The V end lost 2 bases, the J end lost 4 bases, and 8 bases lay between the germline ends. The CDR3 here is CASSLSRVYGYTF. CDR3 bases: TGTGCCAGCAGTTTATCCAGGGTCTATGGCTACACCTTC.

This chain's CDR3 is CASGTQLNTIYF. CDR3 sequence (DNA): TGTGCCAGCGGGACACAACTAAACACCATATATTTT. The chain combines TRBV6-5 with TRBJ1-3; possible D gene TRBD1, 6 bases. The ends were cut back, 8 bases at V and 6 bases at J, with 11 bases in the middle. The CDR3 sequence is 12 residues long. Germline loops: CDR1 MNHEY, CDR2 SVGAGI.

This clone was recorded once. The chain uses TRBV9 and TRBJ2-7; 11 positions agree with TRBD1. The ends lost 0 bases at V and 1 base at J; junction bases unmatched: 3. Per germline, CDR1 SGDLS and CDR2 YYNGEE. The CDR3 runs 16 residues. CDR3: CASSVDRDRGSYEQYF. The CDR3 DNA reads TGTGCCAGCAGCGTAGACCGGGACAGGGGGTCCTACGAGCAGTACTTC.

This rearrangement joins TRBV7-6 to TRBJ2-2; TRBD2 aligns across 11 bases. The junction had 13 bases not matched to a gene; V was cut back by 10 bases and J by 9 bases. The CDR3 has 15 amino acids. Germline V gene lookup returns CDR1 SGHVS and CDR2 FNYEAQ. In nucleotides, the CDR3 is TGTGCCATCTTATCACGGGCTAGCGGGAGGCGGGAGCTGTTTTTT. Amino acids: CAILSRASGRRELFF.

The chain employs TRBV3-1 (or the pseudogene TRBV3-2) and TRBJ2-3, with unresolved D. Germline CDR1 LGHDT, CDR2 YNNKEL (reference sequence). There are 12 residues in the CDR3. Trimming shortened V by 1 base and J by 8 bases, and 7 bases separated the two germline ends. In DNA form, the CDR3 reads TGTGCCAGCAGCCAAGGACTCGGTACGCAGTATTTT. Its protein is CASSQGLGTQYF.

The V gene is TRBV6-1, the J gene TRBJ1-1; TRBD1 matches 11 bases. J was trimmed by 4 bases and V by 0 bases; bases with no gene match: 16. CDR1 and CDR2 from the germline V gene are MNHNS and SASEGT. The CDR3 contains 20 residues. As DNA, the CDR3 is TGTGCCAGCAGTGAAGCAAAGGACAGGGGGCGTTCCGCCACCGCCACTGAAGCTTTCTTT. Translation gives CASSEAKDRGRSATATEAFF.

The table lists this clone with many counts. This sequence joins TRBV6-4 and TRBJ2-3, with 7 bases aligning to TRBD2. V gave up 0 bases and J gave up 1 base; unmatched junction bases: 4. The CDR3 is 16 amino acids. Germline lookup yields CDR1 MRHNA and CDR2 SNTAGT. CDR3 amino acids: CASSDSASGGTDTQYF. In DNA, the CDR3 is TGTGCCAGCAGTGACTCAGCTAGCGGCGGCACAGATACGCAGTATTTT.

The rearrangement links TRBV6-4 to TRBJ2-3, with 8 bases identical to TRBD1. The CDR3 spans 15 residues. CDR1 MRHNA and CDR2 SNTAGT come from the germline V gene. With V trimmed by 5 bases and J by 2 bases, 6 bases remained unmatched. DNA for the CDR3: TGTGCCAGCAGTTTCAGGGGGCATGACACAGATACGCAGTATTTT. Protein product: CASSFRGHDTDTQYF.

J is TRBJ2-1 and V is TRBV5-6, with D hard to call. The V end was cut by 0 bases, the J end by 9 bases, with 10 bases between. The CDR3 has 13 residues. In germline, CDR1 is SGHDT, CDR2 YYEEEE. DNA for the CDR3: TGTGCCAGCAGCTTGGCTCCCTGGAGTGAGCAGTTCTTC. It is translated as CASSLAPWSEQFF.